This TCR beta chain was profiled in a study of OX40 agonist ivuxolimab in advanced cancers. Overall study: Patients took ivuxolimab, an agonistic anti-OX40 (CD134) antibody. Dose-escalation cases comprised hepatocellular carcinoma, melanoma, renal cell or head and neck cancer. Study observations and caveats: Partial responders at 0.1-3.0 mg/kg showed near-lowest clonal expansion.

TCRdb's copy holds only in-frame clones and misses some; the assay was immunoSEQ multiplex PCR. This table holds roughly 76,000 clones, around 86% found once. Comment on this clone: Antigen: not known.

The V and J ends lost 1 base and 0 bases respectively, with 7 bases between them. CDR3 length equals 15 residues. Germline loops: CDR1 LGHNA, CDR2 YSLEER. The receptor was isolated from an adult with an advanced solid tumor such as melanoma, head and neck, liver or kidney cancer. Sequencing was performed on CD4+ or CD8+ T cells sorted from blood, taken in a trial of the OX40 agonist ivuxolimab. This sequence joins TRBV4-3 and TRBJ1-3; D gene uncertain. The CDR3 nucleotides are TGCGCCAGCAGCCAAGGGCTAAGCTCTGGAAACACCATATATTTT. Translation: CASSQGLSSGNTIYF.